The table lists the clone carrying this TCR beta chain with many counts. What it binds is unknown. Trimming at V came to 11 bases and at J to 7 bases, leaving 11 bases not matched to a gene. This CDR3 region has 13 residues. From the 5' RACE reads, TCRdb called clonotypes with MiXCR, one entry per CDR3 protein. The table has approximately 700,000 distinct CDR3 sequences, over 5% seen once. The data were taken from a study of identical twins. Points from the study as a whole: Out-of-frame alpha sequences that twins shared showed excess low generation probability.

This rearrangement joins TRBV12-3 or TRBV12-4 to TRBJ2-1, with 7 bases matching TRBD2. The sample comprised naive T cells sorted from blood. The sequence was collected from a young man in good health. The CDR3 sequence: CAGSWEGRNEQFF. Here the CDR3 DNA reads TGTGCCGGATCCTGGGAGGGACGGAATGAGCAGTTCTTC.